Listed below are T cell receptor beta chains from one sample, sequenced in a study of blood T cell repertoires in COVID-19. Repertoires were generated with immunoSEQ multiplex PCR, while TCRdb's copy carries only in-frame clones and drops some. Altogether around 130,000 clones are present, roughly 85% being singletons, with the ten largest covering roughly 4.5%. The sequenced sample was peripheral blood. The receptors come from a human donor in a cohort sampled during active COVID-19. Each CDR3 is given with its conserved first and last residue. D genes are given only for firm matches. Clone sizes are given selectively: once, few, many, or a class where the clone is expanded.

DNA: TGCGCCAGCAGCCAAGATGTAGGCCGAGCACCGGGTGGCTACACCTTC; CDR3: CASSQDVGRAPGGYTF; V: TRBV4-3; D: -; size: -; J: TRBJ1-2
DNA: TGCAGCGTTGGGGTGACTCTTGGGGATACGCAGTATTTT; CDR3: CSVGVTLGDTQYF; V: TRBV29-1; D: -; size: -; J: TRBJ2-3
DNA: TGTGCCACCAGGGGGGGTGGCATGAACACTGAAGCTTTCTTT; CDR3: CATRGGGMNTEAFF; V: TRBV24-1; D: -; size: -; J: TRBJ1-1
DNA: TGTGCCAGCAGCCGGGACAGGGGCTCCTACGAGCAGTACTTC; CDR3: CASSRDRGSYEQYF; V: TRBV5-4; D: TRBD1; size: -; J: TRBJ2-7
DNA: TGTGCCAGTAGCTGGACGGGGGTCGGGGAAGCTTTCTTT; CDR3: CASSWTGVGEAFF; V: TRBV19; D: -; size: -; J: TRBJ1-1
DNA: TGTGCCAGCAGAAGGGGCACTCAGTTCTTC; CDR3: CASRRGTQFF; V: TRBV11-2; D: -; size: -; J: TRBJ2-1
DNA: TGTGCCAGCAGTGATGGACAGGCGACCTATGGCTACACCTTC; CDR3: CASSDGQATYGYTF; V: TRBV2; D: TRBD1; size: -; J: TRBJ1-2
DNA: TGTGCCAGCAGCTTAGATCCGGGACTGGACGGGGGCTACACCTTC; CDR3: CASSLDPGLDGGYTF; V: TRBV11-2; D: -; size: -; J: TRBJ1-2
DNA: TGTGCCAGTAGTGAATCACAGGGGGCCGGCTATGGCTACACCTTC; CDR3: CASSESQGAGYGYTF; V: TRBV19; D: TRBD1; size: -; J: TRBJ1-2
DNA: TGTGCCAGCAGCTTAGCAACCCAGACAGGGGGCTACAATGAGCAGTTCTTC; CDR3: CASSLATQTGGYNEQFF; V: TRBV7-6; D: TRBD1; size: -; J: TRBJ2-1
DNA: TGTGCCAGCAGTTTTCGCGGCAATCAGCCCCAGCATTTT; CDR3: CASSFRGNQPQHF; V: TRBV27; D: -; size: -; J: TRBJ1-5
DNA: TGTGCCAGTAGTATCTTGACTAGCGGATCCACCGGGGAGCTGTTTTTT; CDR3: CASSILTSGSTGELFF; V: TRBV19; D: TRBD2; size: few; J: TRBJ2-2
DNA: TGTGCCAGTCAAAGGGACAGAGGGACGGCGGGGACTGAAGCTTTCTTT; CDR3: CASQRDRGTAGTEAFF; V: TRBV25-1; D: TRBD1; size: -; J: TRBJ1-1
DNA: TGCGCCAGCAGCCAAGAACCTCGTGTCGTCACATATAACACCTTC; CDR3: CASSQEPRVVTYNTF; V: TRBV4-3; D: -; size: -; J: TRBJ1-2
DNA: TGTGCCAGCAGCCCCCGGACTGGAACTACCTACAATGAGCAGTTCTTC; CDR3: CASSPRTGTTYNEQFF; V: TRBV7-2; D: -; size: -; J: TRBJ2-1
DNA: TGCGCCAGCAGCTTGGGCGGGAATGAGCAGTTCTTC; CDR3: CASSLGGNEQFF; V: TRBV5-1; D: -; size: -; J: TRBJ2-1
DNA: TGTGCCAGCTCCCGGGACAGGGGTAACACTGAAGCTTTCTTT; CDR3: CASSRDRGNTEAFF; V: TRBV6-5; D: TRBD1; size: -; J: TRBJ1-1
DNA: TGTGCCAGCAGCGTAGTTGCTGGTGGAGCACACACTGAAGCTTTCTTT; CDR3: CASSVVAGGAHTEAFF; V: TRBV9; D: -; size: few; J: TRBJ1-1
DNA: TGTGCCAGCAGCTTAAGACAGGATTCACCCCTCCACTTT; CDR3: CASSLRQDSPLHF; V: TRBV7-2; D: -; size: -; J: TRBJ1-6
DNA: TGTGCCAGCAGCTTAGGCCGCGGCACTATGAACACTGAAGCTTTCTTT; CDR3: CASSLGRGTMNTEAFF; V: TRBV13; D: -; size: -; J: TRBJ1-1